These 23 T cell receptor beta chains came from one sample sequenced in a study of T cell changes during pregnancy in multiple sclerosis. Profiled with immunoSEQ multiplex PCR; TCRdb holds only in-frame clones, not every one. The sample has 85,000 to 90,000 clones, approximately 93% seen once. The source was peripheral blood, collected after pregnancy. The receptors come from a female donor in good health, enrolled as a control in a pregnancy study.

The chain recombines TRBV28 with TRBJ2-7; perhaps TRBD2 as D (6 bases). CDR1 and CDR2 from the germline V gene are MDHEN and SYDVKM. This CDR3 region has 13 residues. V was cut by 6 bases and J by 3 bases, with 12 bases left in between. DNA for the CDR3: TGTGCCAGCAGCCCGGGACTTAGCTACGAGCAGTACTTC. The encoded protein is CASSPGLSYEQYF. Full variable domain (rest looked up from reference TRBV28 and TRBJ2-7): DVKVTQSSRYLVKRTGEKVFLECVQDMDHENMFWYRQDPGLGLRLIYFSYDVKMKEKGDIPEGYSVSREKKERFSLILESASTNQTSMYLCASSPGLSYEQYFGPGTRLTVT.

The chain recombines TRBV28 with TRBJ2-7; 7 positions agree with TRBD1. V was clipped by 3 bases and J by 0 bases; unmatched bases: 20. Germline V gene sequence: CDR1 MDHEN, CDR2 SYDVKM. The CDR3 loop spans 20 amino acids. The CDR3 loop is CASSFVVAYTGASSSYEQYF. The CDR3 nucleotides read TGTGCCAGCAGTTTCGTCGTCGCTTATACAGGGGCTTCTAGCTCCTACGAGCAGTACTTC.

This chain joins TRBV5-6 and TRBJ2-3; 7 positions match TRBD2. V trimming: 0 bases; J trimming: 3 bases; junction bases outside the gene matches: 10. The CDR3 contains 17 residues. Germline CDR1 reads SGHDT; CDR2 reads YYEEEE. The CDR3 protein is CASSLVTGTTVTDTQYF. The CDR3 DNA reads TGTGCCAGCAGCTTGGTGACCGGGACTACGGTGACAGATACGCAGTATTTT. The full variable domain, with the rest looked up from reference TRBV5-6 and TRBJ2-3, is DAGVTQSPTHLIKTRGQQVTLRCSPKSGHDTVSWYQQALGQGPQFIFQYYEEEERQRGNFPDRFSGHQFPNYSSELNVNALLLGDSALYLCASSLVTGTTVTDTQYFGPGTRLTVL.

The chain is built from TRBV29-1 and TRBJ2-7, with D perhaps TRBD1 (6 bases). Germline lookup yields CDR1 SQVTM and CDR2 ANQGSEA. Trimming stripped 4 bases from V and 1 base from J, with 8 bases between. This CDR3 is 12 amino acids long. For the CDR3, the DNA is TGCAGCGTTGGCAGGGGTTCCTACGAGCAGTACTTC. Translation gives CSVGRGSYEQYF.

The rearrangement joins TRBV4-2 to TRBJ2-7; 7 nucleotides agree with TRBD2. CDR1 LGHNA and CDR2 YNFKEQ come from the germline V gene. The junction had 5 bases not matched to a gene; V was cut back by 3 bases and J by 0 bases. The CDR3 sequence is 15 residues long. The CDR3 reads CASSHQRGGSYEQYF. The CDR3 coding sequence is TGTGCCAGCAGCCACCAGCGGGGAGGCTCCTACGAGCAGTACTTC.

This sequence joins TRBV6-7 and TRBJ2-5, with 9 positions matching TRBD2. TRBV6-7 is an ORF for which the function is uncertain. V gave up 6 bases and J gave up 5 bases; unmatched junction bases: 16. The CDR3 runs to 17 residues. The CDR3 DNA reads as TGTGCCAGCAGCGAGGCTAGCGGGACAAGAGCCGTGGAGACCCAGTACTTC. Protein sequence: CASSEASGTRAVETQYF.

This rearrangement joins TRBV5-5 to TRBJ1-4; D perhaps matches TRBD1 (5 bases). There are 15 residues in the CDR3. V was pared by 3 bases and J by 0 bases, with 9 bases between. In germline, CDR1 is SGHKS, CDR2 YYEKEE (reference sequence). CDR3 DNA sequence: TGTGCCAGCAGCTCCCAGGGTGCAACTAATGAAAAACTGTTTTTT. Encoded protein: CASSSQGATNEKLFF.

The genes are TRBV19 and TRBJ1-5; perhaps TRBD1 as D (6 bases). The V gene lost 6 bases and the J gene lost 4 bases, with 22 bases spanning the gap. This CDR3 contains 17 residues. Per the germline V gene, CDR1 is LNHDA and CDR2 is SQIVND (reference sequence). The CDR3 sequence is CASRRMLGGPPNQPQHF. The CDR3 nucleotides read TGTGCCAGTAGGAGGATGTTGGGGGGGCCCCCGAATCAGCCCCAGCATTTT. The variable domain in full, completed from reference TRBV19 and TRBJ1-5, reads DGGITQSPKYLFRKEGQNVTLSCEQNLNHDAMYWYRQDPGQGLRLIYYSQIVNDFQKGDIAEGYSVSREKKESFPLTVTSAQKNPTAFYLCASRRMLGGPPNQPQHFGDGTRLSIL.

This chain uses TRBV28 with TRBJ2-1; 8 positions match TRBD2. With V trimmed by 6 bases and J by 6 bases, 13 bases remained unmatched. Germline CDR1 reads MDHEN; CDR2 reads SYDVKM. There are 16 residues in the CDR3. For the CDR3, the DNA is TGTGCCAGCAGCCCCGGGGGGGGCGGGATCTTCAATGAGCAGTTCTTC. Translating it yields CASSPGGGGIFNEQFF. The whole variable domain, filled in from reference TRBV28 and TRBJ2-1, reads DVKVTQSSRYLVKRTGEKVFLECVQDMDHENMFWYRQDPGLGLRLIYFSYDVKMKEKGDIPEGYSVSREKKERFSLILESASTNQTSMYLCASSPGGGGIFNEQFFGPGTRLTVL.

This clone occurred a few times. The CDR3 protein is CASSPGTGSYGYTF. As DNA, the CDR3 is TGCGCCAGCAGCCCTGGGACAGGGAGCTATGGCTACACCTTC. J is TRBJ1-2 and V is TRBV5-1, with 9 bases lining up with TRBD1. CDR1 and CDR2 from the germline V gene are SGHRS and YFSETQ. This CDR3 comprises 14 residues. J gave up 4 bases and V 4 bases, and 5 bases lay outside the gene matches. The full variable domain, rest sourced from reference TRBV5-1 and TRBJ1-2, is KAGVTQTPRYLIKTRGQQVTLSCSPISGHRSVSWYQQTPGQGLQFLFEYFSETQRNKGNFPGRFSGRQFSNSRSEMNVSTLELGDSALYLCASSPGTGSYGYTFGSGTRLTVV.

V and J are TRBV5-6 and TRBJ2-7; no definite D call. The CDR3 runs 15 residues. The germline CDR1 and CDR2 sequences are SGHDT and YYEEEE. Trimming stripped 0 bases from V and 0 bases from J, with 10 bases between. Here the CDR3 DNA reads TGTGCCAGCAGCTTGGTGCCAGGCCCCTCCTACGAGCAGTACTTC. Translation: CASSLVPGPSYEQYF.

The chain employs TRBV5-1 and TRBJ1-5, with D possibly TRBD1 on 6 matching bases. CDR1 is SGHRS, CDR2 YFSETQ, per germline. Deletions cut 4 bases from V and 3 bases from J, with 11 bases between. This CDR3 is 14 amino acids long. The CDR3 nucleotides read TGCGCCAGCAGCATGGGACAACCCAATCAGCCCCAGCATTTT. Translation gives CASSMGQPNQPQHF.

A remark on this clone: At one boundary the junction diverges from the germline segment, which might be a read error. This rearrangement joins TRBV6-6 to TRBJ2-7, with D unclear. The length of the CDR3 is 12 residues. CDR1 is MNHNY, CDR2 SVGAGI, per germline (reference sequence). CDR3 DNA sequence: TGTGCCAGCAGCTACTTGGGCCACGAGCAGTACTTC. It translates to CASSYLGHEQYF.

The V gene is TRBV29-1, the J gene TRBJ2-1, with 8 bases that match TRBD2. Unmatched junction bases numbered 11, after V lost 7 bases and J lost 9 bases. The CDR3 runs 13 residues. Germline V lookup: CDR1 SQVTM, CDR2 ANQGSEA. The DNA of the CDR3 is TGCAGCGCCGGGGGGCGGGAGGTAGGTGAGCAGTTCTTC. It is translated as CSAGGREVGEQFF.

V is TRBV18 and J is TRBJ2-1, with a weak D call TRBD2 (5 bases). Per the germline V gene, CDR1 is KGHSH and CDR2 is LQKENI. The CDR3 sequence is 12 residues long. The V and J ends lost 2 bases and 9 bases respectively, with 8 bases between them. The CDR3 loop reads CASSPGGGEQFF. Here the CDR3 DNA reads TGTGCCAGCTCACCAGGAGGAGGTGAGCAGTTCTTC.

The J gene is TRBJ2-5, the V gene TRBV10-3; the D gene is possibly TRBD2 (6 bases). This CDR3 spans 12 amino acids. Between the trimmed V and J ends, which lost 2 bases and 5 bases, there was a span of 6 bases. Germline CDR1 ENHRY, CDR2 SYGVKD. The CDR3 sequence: CAISERGETQYF. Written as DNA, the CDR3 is TGTGCCATCAGTGAGCGGGGGGAGACCCAGTACTTC.

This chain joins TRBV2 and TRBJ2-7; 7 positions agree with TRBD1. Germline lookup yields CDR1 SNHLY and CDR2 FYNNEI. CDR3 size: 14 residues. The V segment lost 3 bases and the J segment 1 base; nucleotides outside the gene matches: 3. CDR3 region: CASSDRGFSYEQYF. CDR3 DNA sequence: TGTGCCAGCAGTGACAGGGGGTTTTCCTACGAGCAGTACTTC.

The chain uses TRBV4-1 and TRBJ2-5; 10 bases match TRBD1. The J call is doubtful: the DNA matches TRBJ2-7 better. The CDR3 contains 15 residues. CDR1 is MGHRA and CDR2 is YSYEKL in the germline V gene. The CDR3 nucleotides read TGCGCCAGCAGCCAAGCTGCGGGACAGGGGTACGAGCAGTACTTC. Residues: CASSQAAGQGYEQYF.

CDR3 in amino acids: CSAAPRTSGAAYNEQFF. As DNA, the CDR3 is TGCAGCGCGGCCCCTCGAACTAGCGGAGCCGCCTACAATGAGCAGTTCTTC. The chain uses TRBV29-1 and TRBJ2-1; 8 positions match TRBD2. Germline loops: CDR1 SQVTM, CDR2 ANQGSEA. The CDR3 consists of 17 residues. Trimming removed 7 bases from V and 2 bases from J; junction bases left unmatched: 16.

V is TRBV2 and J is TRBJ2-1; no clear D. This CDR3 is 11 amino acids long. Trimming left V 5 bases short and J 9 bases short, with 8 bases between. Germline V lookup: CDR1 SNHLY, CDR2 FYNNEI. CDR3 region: CASSPPGEQFF. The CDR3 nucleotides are TGTGCCAGCAGTCCCCCGGGTGAGCAGTTCTTC.

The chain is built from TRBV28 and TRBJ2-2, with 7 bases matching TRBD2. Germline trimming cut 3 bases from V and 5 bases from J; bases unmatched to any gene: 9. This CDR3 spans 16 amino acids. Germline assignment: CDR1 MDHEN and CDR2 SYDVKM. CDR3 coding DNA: TGTGCCAGCAGTTTGGGTCTGAGGCGGGAGACCGGGGAGCTGTTTTTT. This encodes CASSLGLRRETGELFF. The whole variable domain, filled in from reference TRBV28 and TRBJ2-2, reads DVKVTQSSRYLVKRTGEKVFLECVQDMDHENMFWYRQDPGLGLRLIYFSYDVKMKEKGDIPEGYSVSREKKERFSLILESASTNQTSMYLCASSLGLRRETGELFFGEGSRLTVL.

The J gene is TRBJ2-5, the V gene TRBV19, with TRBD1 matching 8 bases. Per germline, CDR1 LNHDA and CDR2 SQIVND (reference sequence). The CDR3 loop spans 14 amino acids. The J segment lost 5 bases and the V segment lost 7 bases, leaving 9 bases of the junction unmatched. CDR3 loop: CASTATGAGETQYF. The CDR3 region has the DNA TGTGCCAGTACCGCGACAGGGGCCGGGGAGACCCAGTACTTC.

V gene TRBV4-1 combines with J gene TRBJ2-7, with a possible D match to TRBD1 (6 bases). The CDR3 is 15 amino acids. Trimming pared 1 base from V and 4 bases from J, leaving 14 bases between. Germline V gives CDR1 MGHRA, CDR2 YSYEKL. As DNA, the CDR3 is TGCGCCAGCAGCCAAGTGTCCGGACAGAGATACGAGCAGTACTTC. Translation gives CASSQVSGQRYEQYF.